These T cell receptor beta chains were read from a single sample in a study of blood T cells in healthy people across ages. Via MiXCR, TCRdb re-called the 5' RACE reads, giving one row per CDR3 protein. The sample lists about 650,000 distinct CDR3 sequences; roughly 32% were seen once. Material: blood. All receptors come from an elderly woman in good health. Both conserved end residues are part of each CDR3. D genes are given only for firm matches. Clone size is stated in some rows and not others, as once, few, many or a class when expanded.

v_gene	abundance	d_gene	j_gene	CDR3aa	CDR3nt
TRBV29-1	.	.	TRBJ2-1	CSVEDWGDIEASSYSEQFF	TGCAGCGTTGAAGATTGGGGGGACATCGAAGCTAGCTCCTACAGTGAGCAGTTCTTC
TRBV7-8	many	.	TRBJ2-3	CASIPASTDTQYF	TGTGCCAGCATCCCGGCTAGCACAGATACGCAGTATTTT
TRBV7-3	many	.	TRBJ2-5	CASSLGGGESETQYF	TGTGCCAGCAGCTTAGGGGGGGGCGAATCAGAGACCCAGTACTTC
TRBV10-3	medium-sized	.	TRBJ2-7	CAISEKEWDEQYF	TGTGCCATCAGTGAAAAGGAGTGGGACGAGCAGTACTTC
TRBV12-3/TRBV12-4	many	.	TRBJ2-7	CASSLDPSTAYEQYF	TGTGCCAGCAGTTTAGACCCTAGCACAGCCTACGAGCAGTACTTC
TRBV5-1	.	TRBD2	TRBJ2-1	CASSFRGVSPYNEQFF	TGCGCCAGCAGCTTCCGGGGGGTTAGCCCCTACAATGAGCAGTTCTTC
TRBV5-4	.	TRBD1	TRBJ2-7	CASSEGQGLPYEQYF	TGTGCCAGCAGCGAGGGACAGGGCCTGCCCTACGAGCAGTACTTC
TRBV7-3	.	.	TRBJ1-1	CASRIARNTEAFF	TGTGCCAGCAGAATTGCACGGAACACTGAAGCTTTCTTT
TRBV30	.	.	TRBJ2-4	CAWSPQGFYAQYF	TGTGCCTGGAGTCCCCAGGGCTTCTACGCGCAGTACTTC
TRBV29-1	few	.	TRBJ1-1	CSVSGAANTEAFF	TGCAGCGTTTCAGGCGCGGCGAACACTGAAGCTTTCTTT
TRBV18	few	TRBD1	TRBJ2-5	CASSLQGAKTQYF	TGTGCCAGCTCACTACAGGGGGCAAAGACCCAGTACTTC
TRBV7-9	many	TRBD2	TRBJ2-7	CASSLNLGGGAVEQYF	TGTGCCAGCAGCTTAAATCTGGGCGGGGGGGCCGTCGAGCAGTACTTC
TRBV10-1	.	.	TRBJ2-1	CASSGGAKHEQFF	TGCGCCAGCAGTGGGGGGGCGAAGCATGAGCAGTTCTTC
TRBV10-3	.	TRBD2	TRBJ2-7	CAISSTSGREEQYF	TGTGCCATCAGTTCGACTAGCGGGAGGGAAGAGCAGTACTTC
TRBV12-3/TRBV12-4	many	.	TRBJ2-7	CASSLELVNEQYF	TGTGCCAGCAGTTTAGAACTAGTGAACGAGCAGTACTTC
TRBV6-5	many	.	TRBJ1-2	CASSYSSRAGPGYTF	TGTGCCAGCAGTTACTCGTCTCGGGCAGGGCCTGGCTACACCTTC
TRBV7-9	once	TRBD2	TRBJ2-1	CASSPIAGERGDNEQFF	TGTGCCAGCAGCCCGATAGCGGGGGAAAGAGGGGACAATGAGCAGTTCTTC
TRBV20-1	many	.	TRBJ2-3	CSARDPRGIDTQYF	TGCAGTGCTAGAGATCCCAGGGGTATAGATACGCAGTATTTT
TRBV7-2	many	TRBD1	TRBJ2-3	CASSLVGGGTQYF	TGTGCCAGCAGCTTAGTAGGGGGCGGTACGCAGTATTTT
TRBV6-1	many	TRBD1	TRBJ2-3	CASSPTSGGWTDTQYF	TGTGCCAGCAGTCCAACTTCAGGGGGCTGGACAGATACGCAGTATTTT
TRBV7-2	.	TRBD2	TRBJ2-2	CASGLAGVTGELFF	TGTGCCAGCGGGTTAGCGGGGGTTACCGGGGAGCTGTTTTTT
TRBV5-1	many	.	TRBJ2-5	CASSWDQETQYF	TGCGCCAGCAGCTGGGACCAAGAGACCCAGTACTTC
TRBV5-1	many	.	TRBJ2-6	CASSLARGAGANVLTF	TGCGCCAGCAGCTTGGCACGGGGTGCCGGGGCCAACGTCCTGACTTTC
TRBV7-3	many	TRBD2	TRBJ2-3	CASSPGGGYTDTQYF	TGTGCCAGCAGCCCCGGCGGGGGGTACACAGATACGCAGTATTTT
TRBV7-2	many	.	TRBJ1-2	CASSQDAYGRYTF	TGTGCCAGCAGCCAAGACGCCTATGGTCGCTACACCTTC
TRBV4-2	few	.	TRBJ2-2	CASSQDTGFVGELFF	TGTGCCAGCAGCCAAGATACTGGGTTCGTCGGGGAGCTGTTTTTT
TRBV6-2/TRBV6-3	.	.	TRBJ1-5	CASSFQGDQPQHF	TGTGCCAGCAGTTTTCAGGGAGATCAGCCCCAGCATTTT
TRBV30	.	.	TRBJ2-7	CAWSVGGPSFEQYF	TGTGCCTGGAGTGTCGGGGGGCCGTCCTTCGAGCAGTACTTC
TRBV5-5	few	.	TRBJ1-2	CASSYRGADKEKGYGYTF	TGTGCCAGCAGCTACCGGGGGGCAGACAAGGAAAAGGGCTATGGCTACACCTTC
TRBV7-3	.	.	TRBJ2-2	CASSFGGGELFF	TGTGCCAGCAGCTTCGGAGGCGGGGAGCTGTTTTTT
TRBV19	.	TRBD1	TRBJ1-1	CASSNQGARGGFF	TGTGCCAGTAGTAATCAGGGGGCGCGTGGTGGTTTCTTT
TRBV7-2	few	TRBD2	TRBJ2-7	CASSSGLAYSYEQYF	TGTGCCAGCAGCTCCGGACTAGCGTACTCCTACGAGCAGTACTTC
TRBV30	many	.	TRBJ1-2	CARRHHRFGYGYTF	TGTGCCAGACGTCACCACAGGTTTGGTTATGGCTACACCTTC
TRBV5-1	many	.	TRBJ1-6	CASSLGDSPNSPLHF	TGCGCCAGCAGCTTAGGGGATAGCCCCAATTCACCCCTCCACTTT
TRBV2	few	TRBD1	TRBJ1-1	CASKLAGGGGAEAFF	TGTGCCAGCAAGCTGGCAGGGGGCGGAGGCGCTGAAGCTTTCTTT
TRBV6-1	many	.	TRBJ2-1	CASRIGGQLSRQFF	TGTGCCAGCAGGATCGGGGGCCAACTCTCCAGGCAGTTCTTC
TRBV7-3	many	.	TRBJ2-7	CASSLTRVGEQYF	TGTGCCAGCAGCTTAACCCGAGTCGGCGAGCAGTACTTC
TRBV6-1	.	TRBD2	TRBJ2-1	CASRPGLAGAAGRNEQFF	TGTGCCAGCAGGCCGGGACTAGCGGGGGCTGCGGGGCGGAATGAGCAGTTCTTC
TRBV7-2	many	TRBD2	TRBJ2-5	CASSITSGGGETQYF	TGTGCCAGCAGCATAACTAGCGGGGGGGGGGAGACCCAGTACTTC
TRBV30	.	TRBD1	TRBJ1-2	CAWRRAGGGYTF	TGTGCCTGGAGAAGAGCAGGGGGTGGCTACACCTTC
TRBV21-1	many	.	TRBJ2-5	CASSTHGPQDKTQYF	TGTGCCAGCAGCACCCACGGGCCTCAAGACAAGACCCAGTACTTC
TRBV5-6	.	TRBD2	TRBJ2-1	CASGSPSGGAYNEQFF	TGTGCCAGCGGCTCCCCTAGCGGGGGGGCCTACAATGAGCAGTTCTTC
TRBV4-1	many	.	TRBJ2-7	CASSQGAGNAYEQYF	TGCGCCAGCAGCCAAGGGGCAGGGAATGCCTACGAGCAGTACTTC
TRBV18	.	.	TRBJ2-7	CASSETVPGVQYF	TGTGCCAGCTCAGAGACAGTCCCGGGCGTGCAGTACTTC
TRBV20-1	many	.	TRBJ2-3	CSVIPSTDTQYF	TGCAGTGTCATACCGAGCACAGATACGCAGTATTTT
TRBV28	many	.	TRBJ1-1	CASRPGLNTEAFF	TGTGCCAGCAGGCCGGGCCTGAACACTGAAGCTTTCTTT
TRBV28	.	.	TRBJ1-1	CASSAGALGNTEAFF	TGTGCCAGCAGTGCGGGGGCTCTCGGGAACACTGAAGCTTTCTTT
TRBV7-3	once	.	TRBJ1-1	CASSQGPAGATEAFF	TGCGCCAGCAGCCAAGGCCCCGCGGGGGCCACTGAAGCTTTCTTT
TRBV7-2	.	TRBD2	TRBJ2-1	CASSLVLTSGGETQFF	TGTGCCAGCAGCTTAGTTTTGACTAGCGGGGGGGAGACCCAGTTCTTC
TRBV20-1	.	TRBD1	TRBJ2-1	CSAPSGGIVQFF	TGCAGTGCCCCCTCAGGGGGCATAGTGCAGTTCTTC
TRBV20-1	many	.	TRBJ2-7	CSASAQGIDYYEQYF	TGCAGTGCATCCGCCCAGGGAATTGACTACTACGAGCAGTACTTC
TRBV30	.	TRBD1	TRBJ2-2	CAWGQGANTGELFF	TGTGCCTGGGGACAGGGGGCAAACACCGGGGAGCTGTTTTTT
TRBV5-1	many	.	TRBJ1-1	CASSFAVLNTEAFF	TGCGCCAGCAGCTTTGCCGTCCTGAACACTGAAGCTTTCTTT
TRBV7-2	few	.	TRBJ2-7	CASRPEPGTFGDEQYF	TGTGCCAGCAGACCAGAGCCAGGGACGTTTGGGGACGAGCAGTACTTC
TRBV2	many	.	TRBJ2-4	CASILRPGQPGQNIQYF	TGTGCCAGCATTCTAAGACCCGGACAACCGGGCCAGAACATTCAGTACTTC
TRBV12-5	.	.	TRBJ1-1	CASARGGSTEAFF	TGTGCTAGTGCAAGGGGAGGAAGCACTGAAGCTTTCTTT
TRBV5-1	many	TRBD2	TRBJ2-1	CASSLDSGENEQFF	TGCGCCAGCAGCTTGGATAGCGGGGAAAATGAGCAGTTCTTC
TRBV6-1	.	TRBD1	TRBJ2-3	CASSAFRDRNTDTQYF	TGTGCCAGCAGTGCTTTCCGGGACAGGAACACAGATACGCAGTATTTT
TRBV20-1	.	.	TRBJ1-4	CSAREGSTNEKRFF	TGCAGTGCTAGGGAGGGCTCAACTAATGAAAAACGGTTTTTT
TRBV20-1	many	.	TRBJ1-4	CSVRGNEKLFF	TGCAGTGTAAGGGGGAATGAAAAACTGTTTTTT